This T cell receptor (beta chain) comes out of a study of naive and memory T cell subsets (dated by TCRdb to 2016 to 2017). A note on the overall study: An open-source, UMI-based TCR alpha and beta sequencing pipeline was applied to sorted naive and memory peripheral blood T cell subsets. The functional CMV T cell responses agreed completely with IgG serology results. RNA was DNase-treated and reverse transcribed with TCR constant-region primers, mostly using SuperScript III.

Only a few counts were recorded for this clonotype. Its binding antigen is unknown. One base away there is no much larger clone; base qualities are not given. Findings and caveats that apply to the study as a whole: A few larger clonotypes were present in naive repertoires, particularly the CD8 repertoires, and these clonotypes were possibly memory cells re-expressing CD45RA. In both CD4 and CD8 cells, going from naive through CM, EM and EMRA, the Gini index went up while Shannon and inverse Simpson diversity went down. After error correction, only a single occurrence was seen for over 90% of naive TCR sequences, so much steeper abundance distributions were produced than in memory subsets. Clonotypes were defined as single alpha or beta chain sequences, not paired alpha/beta receptors. The repertoire findings for the naive and memory subsets could not be validated against a ground truth, as none was available. RNA-based TCR counts may be affected by expression changes linked to T cell activation and differentiation. A power law was followed by TCR abundance, with an exponent that differed between naive and memory subsets but was consistent across the three individuals.

V is cut back by 5 bases and J by 4 bases, with 22 bases in the junction unmatched. The CDR3 goes from the cysteine to the phenylalanine over 19 residues. CDR3 DNA is the only sequence kept; it has 57 bases, read in frame from the first base. CDR1 WSHSY and CDR2 SAAADI are derived from the germline V gene. Library preparation employed UMI-ligation and nested PCR. The beta constant-region primer was an equimolar mix of two oligonucleotides covering both TRBC1 and TRBC2. A single-stranded oligonucleotide containing the SP2 primer and a 12-nucleotide UMI was joined to the 3' end of the cDNA by T4 RNA ligase 1. The ligated cDNA went through four rounds of PCR with nested alpha and beta constant-region primers together with the SP2 primer. The ligation reaction was kept at 16 degrees C for about 19-25 hours. To avoid over-amplification, PCR2 was usually performed as a SYBR Green qPCR and halted once a predetermined threshold was reached. Apart from the first purification, every purification step used Agencourt AMPure XP magnetic beads. Library quantification was done by Qubit, followed by a TapeStation check on which the main peak was expected at around 650 bp. Pooled libraries were sequenced on an Illumina MiSeq using v2 2x251 paired-end kits, and typically 1-2 million reads were obtained per sample. Each sample library was pooled at approximately 3.6 nM, and about 4.5-7% PhiX was included to improve cluster recognition. On the authors' methods: Using tag matching that tolerated one base-pair mismatch, Decombinator assigned V and J genes to FASTQ reads that had been processed by Demultiplexor. Collapsinator used UMIs to correct both sequencing errors and frequency errors arising from PCR heterogeneity. CDR3Translator translated TCRs and extracted CDR3s from the conserved cysteine to the FGXG phenylalanine, flagging non-productive sequences. Gini, Shannon entropy and inverse Simpson indices were computed after subsampling the repertoires to the same number of UMI-defined TCRs. Within the linear range, a power law was fitted by maximum likelihood to the distributions of clonotype abundance. Similar UMI counts, unique TCR numbers and clonal distributions were obtained with the pipeline and with MIGEC on one naive CD8 sample. In one analysis, naive TCRs that were also found in any memory subset of the same donor were excluded from the naive repertoire. A set of approximately 7,300 CMV-associated CDR3 sequences, compiled from VDJdb and a published dataset, was used to search the repertoires. TCRdb took the public reads, trimmed them with fastp at Q25, ran MiXCR for clone calling and kept in-frame beta chains. CDR3 protein sequences are deduplicated, and each keeps its most common genes and DNA. The V and J calls and clone size are TCRdb's, not the authors'. This sample holds 130,000 to 150,000 distinct CDR3 sequences; over 15% were observed only once. The ten biggest clones cover about 0.15% of the sample.

From the second PCR step on, the TCR alpha and beta chain libraries were amplified in separate reactions. The CMV status of each donor was determined by measuring IFNgamma production from CD4+ T cells after fresh PBMCs had been stimulated overnight with CMV viral lysate. Using Miltenyi beads, CD4 T cells were first positively selected, and CD8 T cells were then positively selected from the CD4-negative fraction. Cells stained for CD3, CD4, CD8, CD45RA, CD27 and a live/dead dye were sorted on a BD Aria II into four subsets by CD45RA and CD27. A few healthy volunteers provided blood, and each donor's sample was split into CD4 and CD8 T cells and then further divided into four differentiation subsets. About 0.13 L of peripheral blood was collected from each donor, and PBMC were isolated from the blood using Ficoll-Paque PLUS density-gradient centrifugation. Sorted cells were lysed in RLT buffer, after which RNA was extracted using a Qiagen RNeasy kit and stored at -80 degrees C.

The specimen was naive CD4+ T cells from blood. This sample's cell subset or site label indicates: naive T cells, CD45RA high CD27+. The source is a human donor in good health. Recombination joined TRBV10-2 with TRBJ1-2, with TRBD1 identical over 7 junction bases. This receptor has the CDR3 CASSNMSGAGGAWSYGYTF. The DNA reads TGCGCCAGCAGTAATATGTCCGGGGCAGGGGGTGCATGGTCCTATGGCTACACCTTC.